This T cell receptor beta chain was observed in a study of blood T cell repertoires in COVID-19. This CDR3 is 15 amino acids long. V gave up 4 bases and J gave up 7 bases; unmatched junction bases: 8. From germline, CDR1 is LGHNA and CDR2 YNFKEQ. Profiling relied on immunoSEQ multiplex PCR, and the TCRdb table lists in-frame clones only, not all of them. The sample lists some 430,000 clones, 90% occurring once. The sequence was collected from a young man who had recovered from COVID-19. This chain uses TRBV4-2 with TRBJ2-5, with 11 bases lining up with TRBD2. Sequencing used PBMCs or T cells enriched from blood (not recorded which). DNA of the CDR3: TGTGCCAGCAGCCGAGACACTAGCGGGAGAGTGACCCAGTACTTC. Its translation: CASSRDTSGRVTQYF.